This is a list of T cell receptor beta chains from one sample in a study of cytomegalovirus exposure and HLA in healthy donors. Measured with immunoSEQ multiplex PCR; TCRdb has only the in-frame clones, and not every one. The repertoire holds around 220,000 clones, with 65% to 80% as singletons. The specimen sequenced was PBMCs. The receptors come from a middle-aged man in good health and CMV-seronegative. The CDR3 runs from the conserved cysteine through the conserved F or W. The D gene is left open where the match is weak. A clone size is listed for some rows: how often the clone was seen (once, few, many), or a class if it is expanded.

CASIVGRDTEAFF	TGTGCCAGCATAGTGGGGCGCGACACTGAAGCTTTCTTT	TRBJ1-1	.	few	TRBV7-2
CASSILLDREDTEAFF	TGTGCCAGTAGTATCCTCCTCGACAGGGAGGACACTGAAGCTTTCTTT	TRBJ1-1	TRBD1	.	TRBV19
CSVEDVEGVRYNEQFF	TGCAGCGTTGAAGATGTAGAAGGAGTTCGCTACAATGAGCAGTTCTTC	TRBJ2-1	.	once	TRBV29-1
CASSSAQGRDEQYF	TGTGCCAGTAGTTCCGCCCAGGGGAGGGACGAGCAGTACTTC	TRBJ2-7	.	.	TRBV19
CASSLGGGIRGEKLFF	TGTGCCAGCAGCTTAGGCGGCGGGATTAGGGGTGAAAAACTGTTTTTT	TRBJ1-4	.	.	TRBV13
CASSTNRAGQNKEKLFF	TGTGCCAGTAGTACAAACCGAGCGGGACAAAATAAGGAAAAACTGTTTTTT	TRBJ1-4	.	.	TRBV19
CASIRTGQNEKLFF	TGTGCCAGCATAAGGACAGGCCAAAATGAAAAACTGTTTTTT	TRBJ1-4	TRBD1	.	TRBV6-5
CASRLRQGQGEKLFF	TGTGCCAGCAGGCTACGACAGGGCCAGGGTGAAAAACTGTTTTTT	TRBJ1-4	TRBD1	.	TRBV6-6
CASSLVRGTGELFF	TGTGCCAGCAGCTTAGTTCGGGGCACCGGGGAGCTGTTTTTT	TRBJ2-2	.	.	TRBV7-2
CARTKIRDSSGNTIYF	TGTGCCAGAACCAAGATCCGGGACTCATCCGGAAACACCATATATTTT	TRBJ1-3	.	.	TRBV5-3
CASSFGGRITYEQYF	TGTGCCAGCAGTTTCGGCGGGAGGATTACCTACGAGCAGTACTTC	TRBJ2-7	TRBD2	.	TRBV28
CASSLRRASGQETQYF	TGTGCCAGCAGCCTCCGGCGGGCTAGCGGACAAGAGACCCAGTACTTC	TRBJ2-5	TRBD2	.	TRBV7-8
CASSQRPSGAYEQYF	TGTGCCAGCAGCCAACGGCCTAGCGGGGCCTACGAGCAGTACTTC	TRBJ2-7	TRBD2	.	TRBV14
CSVVSGDYGYTF	TGCAGCGTTGTATCAGGGGACTATGGCTACACCTTC	TRBJ1-2	.	.	TRBV29-1
CASSLRQGADNEQFF	TGCGCCAGCAGTCTCCGGCAGGGGGCGGACAATGAGCAGTTCTTC	TRBJ2-1	TRBD1	.	TRBV10-2
CASSIVPGVQPQHF	TGTGCCAGTAGTATAGTTCCAGGGGTTCAGCCCCAGCATTTT	TRBJ1-5	.	.	TRBV19
CSVGQGASYEQYF	TGCAGCGTCGGACAGGGGGCCTCGTACGAGCAGTACTTC	TRBJ2-7	TRBD1	.	TRBV29-1
CASSQGVAVGLNEQFF	TGTGCCAGCAGCCAAGGGGTAGCGGTGGGACTCAATGAGCAGTTCTTC	TRBJ2-1	.	.	TRBV14
CASSLRGGTEAFF	TGTGCCAGCAGCTTAAGAGGCGGCACTGAAGCTTTCTTT	TRBJ1-1	.	.	TRBV7-9
CASRPKLSGRARDTQYF	TGTGCCAGCAGGCCCAAACTTAGCGGGAGGGCCAGAGATACGCAGTATTTT	TRBJ2-3	TRBD2	.	TRBV7-9
CASSLLKGQDSLLEQYF	TGTGCCAGCAGCTTGTTGAAGGGGCAAGATTCCCTCCTCGAGCAGTACTTC	TRBJ2-7	.	.	TRBV5-6
CASKPAGAQPYGYTF	TGTGCCAGTAAACCCGCGGGGGCACAGCCCTATGGCTACACCTTC	TRBJ1-2	.	.	TRBV19
CASSLRGGPETQYF	TGTGCCAGCAGCCTACGGGGGGGCCCAGAGACCCAGTACTTC	TRBJ2-5	TRBD2	few	TRBV5-4
CASKGDTVTGELFF	TGTGCCAGTAAGGGAGACACTGTTACCGGGGAGCTGTTTTTT	TRBJ2-2	.	once	TRBV19
CASRRSLAGEQFF	TGTGCCAGCAGACGAAGTTTAGCGGGGGAGCAGTTCTTC	TRBJ2-1	TRBD2	.	TRBV28
CASSPGTSGSGQETQYF	TGTGCCAGCTCACCAGGGACTAGCGGGAGCGGCCAAGAGACCCAGTACTTC	TRBJ2-5	TRBD2	.	TRBV18
CASSYSRTGGTEAFF	TGTGCCAGCAGTTACTCCAGGACCGGCGGGACTGAAGCTTTCTTT	TRBJ1-1	.	.	TRBV6-5
CASSFVGEGTEAFF	TGCGCCAGCAGCTTCGTGGGGGAGGGCACTGAAGCTTTCTTT	TRBJ1-1	.	.	TRBV5-1
CASSPEDPGVEKLFF	TGTGCCAGCAGCCCCGAGGACCCGGGGGTTGAAAAACTGTTTTTT	TRBJ1-4	.	.	TRBV7-9
CASSLGGSGTEAFF	TGTGCCAGCAGCTTAGGAGGGTCGGGGACTGAAGCTTTCTTT	TRBJ1-1	.	.	TRBV13
CASSFRGQQQTQYF	TGTGCCAGCAGCTTCAGGGGGCAGCAACAGACCCAGTACTTC	TRBJ2-5	TRBD1	.	TRBV7-7
CAWSVKGVGNIQYF	TGTGCCTGGAGTGTCAAAGGAGTTGGAAACATTCAGTACTTC	TRBJ2-4	.	.	TRBV30
CASSRGGRAVEQYF	TGTGCCAGCAGCCGGGGTGGGAGGGCCGTCGAGCAGTACTTC	TRBJ2-7	TRBD2	.	TRBV28
CASNSRFLGEKLFF	TGTGCCAGCAATTCCCGGTTCCTAGGTGAAAAACTGTTTTTT	TRBJ1-4	.	.	TRBV2
CASSAPGTGGIRNEKLFF	TGTGCCAGCAGCGCCCCTGGGACAGGGGGTATTCGAAATGAAAAACTGTTTTTT	TRBJ1-4	TRBD1	.	TRBV9
CASSGGGYWGTDTQYF	TGTGCCAGCAGTGGGGGGGGCTACTGGGGCACAGATACGCAGTATTTT	TRBJ2-3	.	.	TRBV2
CASSPQGIGETQYF	TGTGCCAGCAGCCCACAGGGGATCGGAGAGACCCAGTACTTC	TRBJ2-5	TRBD1	once	TRBV9
CASSISGQGLEGEQYF	TGTGCCAGTAGTATTTCGGGACAGGGCCTAGAAGGGGAGCAGTACTTC	TRBJ2-7	TRBD1	few	TRBV19
CASSLAGLNTGELFF	TGTGCCAGCAGCTTAGCGGGGCTGAACACCGGGGAGCTGTTTTTT	TRBJ2-2	.	.	TRBV7-2
CASSLGANTEAFF	TGTGCCAGCAGCTTAGGCGCAAACACTGAAGCTTTCTTT	TRBJ1-1	.	.	TRBV7-7
CASSRDRDYEQYF	TGTGCCAGCAGCCGGGACAGGGACTACGAGCAGTACTTC	TRBJ2-7	TRBD1	.	TRBV7-8
CASSLSGGTQYF	TGCGCCAGCAGCTTAAGTGGAGGGACCCAGTACTTC	TRBJ2-5	.	.	TRBV5-1
CSVEGTSGRGLSSYNEQFF	TGCAGCGTTGAAGGGACTAGCGGGAGGGGGTTGAGCTCCTACAATGAGCAGTTCTTC	TRBJ2-1	TRBD2	.	TRBV29-1
CASSTQGAPGANVLTF	TGTGCCAGCAGCACCCAGGGGGCGCCTGGGGCCAACGTCCTGACTTTC	TRBJ2-6	TRBD1	.	TRBV7-3
CPGPTGGYSNQPQHF	TGTCCCGGTCCTACCGGGGGATATAGCAATCAGCCCCAGCATTTT	TRBJ1-5	.	.	TRBV25-1
CASKGQVSSYEQYF	TGCGCCAGCAAGGGACAGGTCAGCTCCTACGAGCAGTACTTC	TRBJ2-7	TRBD1	.	TRBV5-1
CASSQAQGGGETQYF	TGTGCCAGCAGCCAAGCTCAAGGGGGGGGCGAGACCCAGTACTTC	TRBJ2-5	.	.	TRBV4-2
CASSLDRGGNTIYF	TGTGCCAGCAGTTTGGACAGGGGTGGAAACACCATATATTTT	TRBJ1-3	TRBD1	.	TRBV2
CASSPDRGPHYGYTF	TGTGCCAGCAGCCCAGACAGGGGGCCGCACTATGGCTACACCTTC	TRBJ1-2	TRBD1	.	TRBV7-2
CASSLGQGGSYEQYF	TGCGCCAGCAGTTTGGGACAGGGGGGAAGCTACGAGCAGTACTTC	TRBJ2-7	TRBD1	.	TRBV5-1
CASASTGRVTDTQYF	TGTGCCAGCGCTTCCACAGGGAGGGTGACAGATACGCAGTATTTT	TRBJ2-3	.	.	TRBV13
CASSPTGGGNQPQHF	TGTGCCAGCAGCCCCACAGGGGGTGGCAATCAGCCCCAGCATTTT	TRBJ1-5	TRBD1	.	TRBV14
CASSSDRGAYEQYF	TGTGCCAGCAGTTCGGACAGGGGAGCCTACGAGCAGTACTTC	TRBJ2-7	TRBD1	.	TRBV6-5
CASSPGQGAGEQYF	TGTGCCAGCAGCCCGGGACAGGGGGCCGGCGAGCAGTACTTC	TRBJ2-7	TRBD1	.	TRBV7-2
CASSPRDRGPYEQYF	TGTGCCAGCAGCCCCCGGGACAGGGGTCCCTACGAGCAGTACTTC	TRBJ2-7	TRBD1	once	TRBV7-9
CASSPPGMMNTEAFF	TGTGCCAGCAGCCCCCCAGGGATGATGAACACTGAAGCTTTCTTT	TRBJ1-1	.	.	TRBV7-9
CASGLEFGTGYSPLHF	TGTGCTAGTGGTTTGGAATTCGGGACAGGGTATTCACCCCTCCACTTT	TRBJ1-6	TRBD1	.	TRBV12-5